This passage covers 17 T cell receptor beta chains from one sample sequenced in a study of cytomegalovirus exposure and HLA in healthy donors. PCR amplification relied on 60 Vbeta primers (plus 13 Jbeta primers). Profiled with immunoSEQ multiplex PCR; TCRdb holds only in-frame clones, not every one. Of some 95,000 clones listed, roughly 66% were seen once; the top ten hold roughly 2%. Sequencing was performed on PBMCs. Every receptor here comes from a man aged 25 to 45 in good health and CMV-seronegative.

The chain recombines TRBV5-1 with TRBJ2-3, with 8 bases lining up with TRBD2. This CDR3 contains 17 residues. J gave up 0 bases and V 4 bases, and 10 bases lay outside the gene matches. Looked up from germline, CDR1 is SGHRS and CDR2 is YFSETQ. The CDR3 spells CASSIGLAHDSTDTQYF. The CDR3 region has the DNA TGCGCCAGCAGCATCGGACTAGCTCATGATAGCACAGATACGCAGTATTTT.

The rearrangement links TRBV6-1 to TRBJ1-1, with D uncertain. The germline V gene encodes CDR1 MNHNS and CDR2 SASEGT. This CDR3 spans 14 amino acids. The ends were cut back, 6 bases at V and 1 base at J, with 12 bases in the middle. CDR3 sequence (DNA): TGTGCCAGCAGGCAACGAGATACGAACACTGAAGCTTTCTTT. Residues: CASRQRDTNTEAFF.

This clone was observed a handful of times. This rearrangement joins TRBV4-2 to TRBJ2-7; 7 nucleotides match TRBD1. This CDR3 spans 16 amino acids. Germline CDR1 LGHNA, CDR2 YNFKEQ. V was pared by 4 bases and J by 3 bases, with 12 bases of the junction left unmatched. The CDR3 protein is CASSPMLPGQHYEQYF. For the CDR3, the DNA is TGTGCCAGCAGCCCAATGCTACCGGGACAGCACTACGAGCAGTACTTC.

With regard to this clone: The junction does not match germline at one end; this may be a read error. The chain recombines TRBV7-9 with TRBJ2-7, with TRBD1 matching 7 bases. CDR1 is SEHNR and CDR2 is FQNEAQ in the germline V gene (reference sequence). This CDR3 comprises 15 residues. The CDR3 sequence: CSSSLGTADSYEQYF. The CDR3 DNA follows: TGTTCCAGCAGCTTAGGGACAGCTGACTCCTACGAGCAGTACTTC.

This clone was seen a few times. The V and J genes are TRBV19 and TRBJ1-3; weak D call: TRBD1 (6 bases). V was cut by 10 bases and J by 2 bases, with 15 bases left in between. In germline, CDR1 is LNHDA, CDR2 SQIVND (reference sequence). The CDR3 covers 14 residues. CDR3 nucleotide sequence: TGTGCCACCAGCAGGGGTTCTACTGGAAACACCATATATTTT. Protein: CATSRGSTGNTIYF.

J is TRBJ2-5 and V is TRBV2, with 10 nucleotides matching TRBD1. This CDR3 comprises 14 residues. Per the germline V gene, CDR1 is SNHLY and CDR2 is FYNNEI. The ends lost 6 bases at V and 3 bases at J; junction bases unmatched: 4. The CDR3 DNA reads TGTGCCAGCAGCCGGGACAGGGGAAAAGAGACCCAGTACTTC. This sequence encodes CASSRDRGKETQYF.

The chain carries TRBV7-3 and TRBJ1-1; D is possibly TRBD1 (5 bases). The CDR3 is made up of 14 amino acids. Germline loops: CDR1 SGHTA, CDR2 FQGTGA. V lost 6 bases, J lost 0 bases, and 11 bases lay in between. In DNA form, the CDR3 reads TGTGCCAGCAGAAAAGACAGCATGAACACTGAAGCTTTCTTT. Amino acids: CASRKDSMNTEAFF.

The chain is built from TRBV28 and TRBJ2-2, with 9 bases lining up with TRBD1. V shed 6 bases, J shed 5 bases, and the junction held 7 bases outside the gene matches. CDR1 and CDR2 (germline): MDHEN, SYDVKM. The CDR3 runs 15 residues. The CDR3 bases are TGTGCCAGCAGGCCGGGACAGGGCGATACCGGGGAGCTGTTTTTT. Protein product: CASRPGQGDTGELFF. Supplemented by reference TRBV28 and TRBJ2-2, the full variable domain reads DVKVTQSSRYLVKRTGEKVFLECVQDMDHENMFWYRQDPGLGLRLIYFSYDVKMKEKGDIPEGYSVSREKKERFSLILESASTNQTSMYLCASRPGQGDTGELFFGEGSRLTVL.

The chain links TRBV6-5 to TRBJ2-7; TRBD1 is a possible D gene (6 bases). Germline V CDR1 and CDR2: MNHEY, SVGAGI. Trimming removed 5 bases from V and 2 bases from J, with 16 bases in between. The CDR3 is 15 residues long. The DNA of the CDR3 is TGTGCCAGCAGTCCGGGGATAGGACAGACCTACGAGCAGTACTTC. Protein product: CASSPGIGQTYEQYF.

The CDR3 region has the DNA TGCAGCGCTCGGACAGCGAACACTGAAGCTTTCTTT. Amino acids: CSARTANTEAFF. This rearrangement joins TRBV29-1 to TRBJ1-1; D may be TRBD1 (6 bases). CDR1 SQVTM and CDR2 ANQGSEA come from the germline V gene. Trimming removed 7 bases at V and 1 base at J, with 10 bases between. The CDR3 totals 12 residues.

V is TRBV7-2 and J is TRBJ1-6, with a possible D match to TRBD1 (5 bases). The CDR3 has 14 amino acids. CDR1 and CDR2 (germline): SGHTA, FQGNSA. With 5 bases removed from V and 10 bases from J, the gap between germline ends came to 15 bases. CDR3 nucleotide sequence: TGTGCCAGCAGCCCGGCCCCCCAGGGATCACCCCTCCACTTT. Residues: CASSPAPQGSPLHF. Drawing the rest from reference TRBV7-2 and TRBJ1-6, the complete variable domain is GAGVSQSPSNKVTEKGKDVELRCDPISGHTALYWYRQSLGQGLEFLIYFQGNSAPDKSGLPSDRFSAERTGGSVSTLTIQRTQQEDSAVYLCASSPAPQGSPLHFGNGTRLTVT.

The chain has TRBV5-1 and TRBJ2-3, with 10 nucleotides matching TRBD2. Germline-derived CDR1 and CDR2 are SGHRS and YFSETQ. There are 16 residues in the CDR3. J gave up 2 bases and V 5 bases, and 8 bases lay outside the gene matches. Written as DNA, the CDR3 is TGCGCCAGCAGGCCCACTAGCGGGGCCCTCACAGATACGCAGTATTTT. Residues: CASRPTSGALTDTQYF.

The J gene is TRBJ1-2, the V gene TRBV28; D gene unclear. Germline CDR1 MDHEN, CDR2 SYDVKM. The CDR3 sequence is 12 residues long. Trimming removed 3 bases at V and 6 bases at J, with 8 bases between. The CDR3 DNA reads as TGTGCCAGCAGTTTTGTATCTGATGGCTACACCTTC. The encoded protein is CASSFVSDGYTF.

This clone appeared a few times. The chain carries TRBV29-1 and TRBJ1-1; weak D call: TRBD1 (5 bases). Trimming took off 6 bases at V and 6 bases at J, with 11 bases between the two ends. The CDR3 is 11 amino acids. The germline CDR1 and CDR2 sequences are SQVTM and ANQGSEA. CDR3 residues: CSVVGGAEAFF. CDR3 nucleotides: TGCAGCGTCGTGGGAGGGGCTGAAGCTTTCTTT. Drawing the rest from reference TRBV29-1 and TRBJ1-1, the complete variable domain is SAVISQKPSRDICQRGTSLTIQCQVDSQVTMMFWYRQQPGQSLTLIATANQGSEATYESGFVIDKFPISRPNLTFSTLTVSNMSPEDSSIYLCSVVGGAEAFFGQGTRLTVV.

The CDR3 DNA reads as TGCAGCGTTGATCAGCGGGGGAACACCGGGGAGCTGTTTTTT. Its translation is CSVDQRGNTGELFF. The rearrangement links TRBV29-1 to TRBJ2-2; 7 bases fit TRBD2. Germline CDR1 and CDR2: SQVTM and ANQGSEA. The V and J ends lost 3 bases and 1 base, in that order; junction bases with no gene match: 2. The CDR3 consists of 14 residues.

The V gene is TRBV5-6, the J gene TRBJ2-5; possibly TRBD2 for D (5 bases). Trimming stripped 4 bases from V and 5 bases from J, with 12 bases between. Germline loops: CDR1 SGHDT, CDR2 YYEEEE. CDR3 length: 13 amino acids. The CDR3 region is CASSPGRRETQYF. DNA for the CDR3: TGTGCCAGCAGCCCGGGAAGGAGGGAGACCCAGTACTTC. The full variable domain, in which reference TRBV5-6 and TRBJ2-5 provide the parts outside the CDR3, is DAGVTQSPTHLIKTRGQQVTLRCSPKSGHDTVSWYQQALGQGPQFIFQYYEEEERQRGNFPDRFSGHQFPNYSSELNVNALLLGDSALYLCASSPGRRETQYFGPGTRLLVL.

The chain carries TRBV30 and TRBJ2-5; TRBD1 matches at 7 bases. Germline values: CDR1 GTSNPN, CDR2 SVGIG (reference sequence). The CDR3 runs 14 residues. V lost 2 bases, J lost 5 bases, and 8 bases stayed unmatched. The CDR3 here is CAWSRDRGAETQYF. CDR3 DNA: TGTGCCTGGAGTCGGGACAGAGGGGCTGAGACCCAGTACTTC.